The T cell receptor beta chain described here comes from a study of cytomegalovirus exposure and HLA in healthy donors. The CDR3 is 15 amino acids. Germline values: CDR1 SGHTA, CDR2 FQGNSA. It was with 60 Vbeta and 13 Jbeta primers that the PCR ran. Sequenced by immunoSEQ multiplex PCR; TCRdb stores in-frame clones only, minus some. This sample contains about 72,000 clones. All donors participated as healthy donors of bone marrow. Sample: PBMCs. This TCR was sampled from a man aged 35 to 55 in good health and CMV-seronegative. The genes are TRBV7-2 and TRBJ2-5, with 9 nucleotides matching TRBD2. The DNA end is a closer match to TRBJ2-7, so the J assignment may be wrong. The CDR3 coding sequence is TGTGCCAGCAGCCCTGGGGGATGGACTAGCGACGAGCAGTACTTC. It specifies CASSPGGWTSDEQYF.